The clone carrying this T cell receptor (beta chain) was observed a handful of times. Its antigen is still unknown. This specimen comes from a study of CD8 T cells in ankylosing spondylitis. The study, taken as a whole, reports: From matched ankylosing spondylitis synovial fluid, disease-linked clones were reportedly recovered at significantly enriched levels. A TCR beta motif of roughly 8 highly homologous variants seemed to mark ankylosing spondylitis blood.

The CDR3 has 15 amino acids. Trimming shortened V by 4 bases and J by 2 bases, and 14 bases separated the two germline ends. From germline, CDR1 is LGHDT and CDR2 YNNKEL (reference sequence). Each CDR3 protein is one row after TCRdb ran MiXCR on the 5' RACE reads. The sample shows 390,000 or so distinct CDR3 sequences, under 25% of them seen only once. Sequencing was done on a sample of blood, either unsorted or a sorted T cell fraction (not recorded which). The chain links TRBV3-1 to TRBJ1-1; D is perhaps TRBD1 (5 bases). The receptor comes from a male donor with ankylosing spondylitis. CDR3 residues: CASSLGTVKNTEAFF. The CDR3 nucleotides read TGTGCCAGCAGCCTCGGGACGGTGAAAAACACTGAAGCTTTCTTT.